Listed below are T cell receptor beta chains from one sample, sequenced in a study of blood T cell repertoires in COVID-19. Some clones are missing from TCRdb's copy, which holds only in-frame ones; the method was immunoSEQ multiplex PCR. The sample consists of roughly 150,000 clones, around three quarters of them appearing once. Sequenced sample: peripheral blood. All receptors derive from a man aged 60 to 75 with acute or convalescent COVID-19. CDR3s include the opening cysteine and the closing phenylalanine or tryptophan. Each record gives: V gene, J gene, D gene, clone size, CDR3 DNA, CDR3 protein. A D gene is named only where the DNA matches it firmly. Clone size is given for some rows only: seen once, a few or many times, or a class if the clone is expanded.

TRBV5-5	TRBJ2-2	-	-	TGTGCCAGCAGTCGGAGGGCCCCTAACACCGGGGAGCTGTTTTTT	CASSRRAPNTGELFF
TRBV12-3/TRBV12-4	TRBJ1-1	-	-	TGTGCCAGCAGATTGACAGTGAACACTGAAGCTTTCTTT	CASRLTVNTEAFF
TRBV5-6	TRBJ1-1	TRBD1	-	TGTGCCAGCAGAGAGGACAGGGAGGACACTGAAGCTTTCTTT	CASREDREDTEAFF
TRBV19	TRBJ2-2	-	-	TGTGCCAGTAGTTCCCGGGATACCGGGGAGCTGTTTTTT	CASSSRDTGELFF
TRBV5-1	TRBJ2-2	-	-	TGCGCCAGCAGCTTTACAACAGGAAACACCGGGGAGCTGTTTTTT	CASSFTTGNTGELFF
TRBV9	TRBJ2-7	-	-	TGTGCCAGCAGCGGAAATTTCCGGGACACCTCTTACGAGCAGTACTTC	CASSGNFRDTSYEQYF
TRBV10-3	TRBJ2-7	-	-	TGTGCCATCACCGGGTCGAATTCCTACGAGCAGTACTTC	CAITGSNSYEQYF
TRBV9	TRBJ2-3	TRBD1	-	TGTGCCAGCAGCATTACAGGGGAAGGGGCAGATACGCAGTATTTT	CASSITGEGADTQYF
TRBV11-2	TRBJ2-1	-	-	TGTGCCAGCAGCCCTAAGGGGTGGACAGATAATGAGCAGTTCTTC	CASSPKGWTDNEQFF
TRBV7-2	TRBJ1-2	TRBD1	few	TGTGCCAGCAGCTTAGGAGACAGGGGAGGGTATGGCTACACCTTC	CASSLGDRGGYGYTF
TRBV27	TRBJ1-1	-	once	TGTGCCAGCAGAACAACAGGGATGAACACTGAAGCTTTCTTT	CASRTTGMNTEAFF
TRBV18	TRBJ1-6	-	-	TGTGCCAGCTCATCAGGGGCGGATTCACCCCTCCACTTT	CASSSGADSPLHF
TRBV6-2/TRBV6-3	TRBJ2-1	TRBD2	-	TGTGCCAGCAGTTTCGGACTAGCGGGGCGTATAAACAATGAGCAGTTCTTC	CASSFGLAGRINNEQFF
TRBV9	TRBJ1-4	TRBD1	-	TGTGCCAGCAGCGCAAGGACAGGGGACGAAAAACTGTTTTTT	CASSARTGDEKLFF
TRBV12-3/TRBV12-4	TRBJ1-1	-	-	TGTGCCAGCGGGATGGGGCCGAACACTGAAGCTTTCTTT	CASGMGPNTEAFF
TRBV29-1	TRBJ2-2	-	-	TGCAGCGTTGGGCGGGGTTCCGCGCCTACGAACACCGGGGAGCTGTTTTTT	CSVGRGSAPTNTGELFF
TRBV2	TRBJ1-5	-	once	TGTGCCAGCAGGGTCTCCGAGGGCAATCAGCCCCAGCATTTT	CASRVSEGNQPQHF
TRBV27	TRBJ1-1	TRBD1	-	TGTGCCAGCAGTCCGGGAGGACAGGGGAACACTGAAGCTTTCTTT	CASSPGGQGNTEAFF
TRBV18	TRBJ1-1	-	-	TGTGCCAGCTCACCACCGGAACAGGAAGCTTTCTTT	CASSPPEQEAFF
TRBV5-1	TRBJ1-1	TRBD1	once	TGCGCCAGCAGCGCTCGACAGGGGAGGAATTTGTGGGTCACTGAAGCTTTCTTT	CASSARQGRNLWVTEAFF
TRBV5-1	TRBJ1-1	-	-	TGCGCCAGCAGCTTGGCGGGGAACACTGAAGCTTTCTTT	CASSLAGNTEAFF
TRBV6-6	TRBJ2-5	TRBD2	-	TGTGCCAGCAGTTACTCCCGGGGGGGTCAAGAGACCCAGTACTTC	CASSYSRGGQETQYF
TRBV15	TRBJ1-5	-	-	TGTGCCACCAGCAGAGATCGGTTCGGTAGCAATCAGCCCCAGCATTTT	CATSRDRFGSNQPQHF
TRBV12-3/TRBV12-4	TRBJ2-7	TRBD1	-	TGTGCCAGCAGAAGGGACAGGGGCTACGAGCAGTACTTC	CASRRDRGYEQYF
TRBV19	TRBJ2-7	TRBD1	-	TGTGCCAGTAGTCCAGAGGGGACAGCGAAATACTACGAGCAGTACTTC	CASSPEGTAKYYEQYF
TRBV28	TRBJ1-3	-	-	TGTGCCAGCAGTTTTAGTCTTGAAGAAAACTCTGGAAACACCATATATTTT	CASSFSLEENSGNTIYF
TRBV10-3	TRBJ1-2	-	-	TGTGCCATCAGTGAGTCTGGGGCGAAGGTCTATGGCTACACCTTC	CAISESGAKVYGYTF
TRBV11-3	TRBJ2-1	TRBD2	-	TGTGCCAGCAGCGACAAAAGCGGGGGGGCTGGCAATGAGCAGTTCTTC	CASSDKSGGAGNEQFF
TRBV10-2	TRBJ2-6	TRBD2	-	TGCGCCAGCAGTCCCGGGACTAGTACTGGGGCCAACGTCCTGACTTTC	CASSPGTSTGANVLTF
TRBV30	TRBJ1-2	TRBD1	-	TGTGCCTGGAGTAGCGGGCAGGGGGAATTCTCGAGCGGCTCCTATGGCTACACCTTC	CAWSSGQGEFSSGSYGYTF
TRBV5-1	TRBJ2-3	TRBD1	-	TGCGCCAGCAGCCCGGGGACAGTCAAAGATACGCAGTATTTT	CASSPGTVKDTQYF
TRBV6-2/TRBV6-3	TRBJ2-2	-	-	TGTGCCAGCAGTTACACGAGAACCGGGGAGCTGTTTTTT	CASSYTRTGELFF
TRBV5-1	TRBJ1-6	-	once	TGCGCCAGCAGCTTCGATAAGAGTGCAGGGAATTCACCCCTCCACTTT	CASSFDKSAGNSPLHF
TRBV4-2	TRBJ2-1	-	-	TGTGCCAGCAGCCAGGACCTCGGGGGTCACTCCTACAATGAGCAGTTCTTC	CASSQDLGGHSYNEQFF
TRBV7-2	TRBJ1-5	-	-	TGTGCCAGCAGCTTATTTGGCAGCAATCAGCCCCAGCATTTT	CASSLFGSNQPQHF
TRBV5-1	TRBJ1-2	-	-	TGCGCCAGCAGCCAAGGGACAAGAAATAACTATGGCTACACCTTC	CASSQGTRNNYGYTF
TRBV5-1	TRBJ2-5	TRBD1	-	TGCGCCAGCAGCTTGGCCAGCTACAGGGGTATACAAGAGACCCAGTACTTC	CASSLASYRGIQETQYF
TRBV28	TRBJ2-6	TRBD2	-	TGTGCCAGCAGAACTCAGCGGGGCCGGGCCAACTCTGGGGCCAACGTCCTGACTTTC	CASRTQRGRANSGANVLTF
TRBV29-1	TRBJ1-2	TRBD1	once	TGCAGCGCCCTCTCGACAGGGAGCTACACCTTC	CSALSTGSYTF
TRBV7-9	TRBJ2-7	-	once	TGTGCCAGCAGCTTAGGGGTCAGGCCCCCGGGAGAGCAGTACTTC	CASSLGVRPPGEQYF
TRBV29-1	TRBJ2-1	-	-	TGCAGCGTTGAAGATCTATATGGGCAGTTCTTC	CSVEDLYGQFF
TRBV2	TRBJ2-7	-	-	TGTGCCAGCAGTGAGCACCCCGACAGTTCCTACGAGCAGTACTTC	CASSEHPDSSYEQYF
TRBV19	TRBJ2-7	TRBD1	-	TGTGCCACCGAACAGGGGCACGAGCAGTACTTC	CATEQGHEQYF
TRBV24-1	TRBJ2-5	-	-	TGTGCCACCAGTGATCGAGTGGGGCCGGACCAGTACTTC	CATSDRVGPDQYF
TRBV19	TRBJ2-7	TRBD1	-	TGTGCCAGTAGTGCCGGGACAGGGGGATACGAGCAGTACTTC	CASSAGTGGYEQYF
TRBV23-1	TRBJ2-2	-	-	TGCGCCAGCAGTCAACGAGGGGCGATTACGGAGGGAACCGGGGAGCTGTTTTTT	CASSQRGAITEGTGELFF
TRBV18	TRBJ1-5	TRBD1	-	TGTGCCAGCTCACTCAGACAGGGGCTAGATCAGCCCCAGCATTTT	CASSLRQGLDQPQHF
TRBV2	TRBJ2-5	-	-	TGTGCCAGCCTCCTAGAGACCCAGTACTTC	CASLLETQYF
TRBV5-6	TRBJ2-2	TRBD1	-	TGTGCCAGCAGTCCTGACAGGGGCTCCACCGGGGAGCTGTTTTTT	CASSPDRGSTGELFF
TRBV30	TRBJ2-3	-	-	TGTGCCTGGAGTGTACGGGGTGTAGATACGCAGTATTTT	CAWSVRGVDTQYF
TRBV21-1	TRBJ1-1	-	-	TGTGCCAGCAGCGGAGGACAGTGGTCGATCACTGAAGCTTTCTTT	CASSGGQWSITEAFF
TRBV7-2	TRBJ1-5	TRBD1	-	TGTGCCAGCAGCGCTTCCTCCGGGACAGGGCACCAGCCCCAGCATTTT	CASSASSGTGHQPQHF